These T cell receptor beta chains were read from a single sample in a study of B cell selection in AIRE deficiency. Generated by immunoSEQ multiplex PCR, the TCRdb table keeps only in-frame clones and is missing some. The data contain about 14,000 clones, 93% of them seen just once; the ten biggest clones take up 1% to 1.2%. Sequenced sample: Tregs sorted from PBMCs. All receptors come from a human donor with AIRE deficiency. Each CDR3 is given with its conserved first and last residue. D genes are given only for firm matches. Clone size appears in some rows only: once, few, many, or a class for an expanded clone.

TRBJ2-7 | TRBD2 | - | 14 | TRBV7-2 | CASSPSGRVYEQYF | TGTGCCAGCAGTCCTAGCGGGAGGGTTTACGAGCAGTACTTC
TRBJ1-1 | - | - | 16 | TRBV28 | CASSLSPLKKNTEAFF | TGTGCCAGCAGTTTATCACCTTTGAAGAAGAACACTGAAGCTTTCTTT
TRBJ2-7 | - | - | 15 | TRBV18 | CAGSPSPGASYEQYF | TGTGCCGGCTCACCCTCGCCAGGTGCCTCCTACGAGCAGTACTTC
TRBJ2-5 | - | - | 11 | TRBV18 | CASSHQETQYF | TGTGCCAGCTCACACCAAGAGACCCAGTACTTC
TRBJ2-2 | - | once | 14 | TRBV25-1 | CASSEAGYTGELFF | TGTGCCAGCAGTGAAGCCGGTTACACCGGGGAGCTGTTTTTT
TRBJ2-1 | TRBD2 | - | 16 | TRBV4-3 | CASSPGTSGRGNEQFF | TGCGCCAGCAGCCCGGGGACTAGCGGGAGGGGCAATGAGCAGTTCTTC
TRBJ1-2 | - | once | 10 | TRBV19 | CASNGYGYTF | TGTGCCAGTAACGGTTATGGCTACACCTTC
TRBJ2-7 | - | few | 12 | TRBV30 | CAWSRETYEQYF | TGTGCCTGGAGCCGGGAAACCTACGAGCAGTACTTC
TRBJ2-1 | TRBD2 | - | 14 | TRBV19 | CASSVGLAVNEQFF | TGTGCCAGTAGTGTGGGACTAGCGGTAAATGAGCAGTTCTTC
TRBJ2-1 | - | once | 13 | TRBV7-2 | CASSFTQKGEQFF | TGTGCCAGCAGCTTTACCCAAAAAGGTGAGCAGTTCTTC
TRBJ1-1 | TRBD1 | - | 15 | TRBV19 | CASSARQGGVYGAFF | TGTGCCAGTAGTGCTCGACAGGGGGGGGTTTATGGAGCTTTCTTT
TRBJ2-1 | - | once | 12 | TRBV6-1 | CASREGPAVQFF | TGTGCCAGCAGAGAGGGGCCCGCGGTGCAGTTCTTC
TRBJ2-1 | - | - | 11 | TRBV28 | CASSLWFEQFF | TGTGCCAGCAGTTTATGGTTTGAGCAGTTCTTC
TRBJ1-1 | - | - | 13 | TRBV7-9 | CASSSQPNTEAFF | TGTGCCAGCAGCTCTCAGCCGAACACTGAAGCTTTCTTT
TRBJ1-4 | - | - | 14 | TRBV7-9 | CASSHGRGGEKLFF | TGTGCCAGCAGCCATGGAAGGGGTGGGGAAAAACTGTTTTTT
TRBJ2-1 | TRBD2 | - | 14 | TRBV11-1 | CASSTGLDRNEQFF | TGTGCCAGCAGCACGGGACTAGATCGGAATGAGCAGTTCTTC
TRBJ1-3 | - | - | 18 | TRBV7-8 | CASSLTGTFYHSGNTIYF | TGTGCCAGCAGCTTAACGGGGACTTTTTATCACTCTGGAAACACCATATATTTT
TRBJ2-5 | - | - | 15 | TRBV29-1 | CSARSSGAGMETQYF | TGCAGCGCCCGCTCCTCCGGGGCCGGAATGGAGACCCAGTACTTC
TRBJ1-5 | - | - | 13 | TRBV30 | CAWSKGTGQPQHF | TGTGCCTGGAGCAAGGGGACCGGACAGCCCCAGCATTTT
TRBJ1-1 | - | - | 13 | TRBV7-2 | CASSPGWNTEAFF | TGTGCCAGCAGCCCGGGGTGGAACACTGAAGCTTTCTTT
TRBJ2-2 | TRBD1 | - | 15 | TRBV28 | CASSRGTANTGELFF | TGTGCCAGCAGTAGGGGGACAGCGAACACCGGGGAGCTGTTTTTT
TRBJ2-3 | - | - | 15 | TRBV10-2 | CASSVLAGSTDTQYF | TGCGCCAGCAGTGTTTTGGCGGGTAGCACAGATACGCAGTATTTT
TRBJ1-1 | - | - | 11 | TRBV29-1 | CSVAFGAEAFF | TGCAGCGTCGCATTTGGCGCTGAAGCTTTCTTT
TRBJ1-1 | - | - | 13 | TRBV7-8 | CASSLAGFGGAFF | TGTGCCAGCAGCTTAGCGGGGTTTGGGGGAGCTTTCTTT
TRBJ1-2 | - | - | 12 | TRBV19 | CASSRGLTDYTF | TGTGCCAGTAGTAGAGGCCTAACGGACTACACCTTC
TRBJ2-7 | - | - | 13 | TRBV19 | CASSMRLTYEQYF | TGTGCCAGTAGTATGAGGTTAACCTACGAGCAGTACTTC
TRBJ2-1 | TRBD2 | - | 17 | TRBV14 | CASSKLPGLAGGTEQFF | TGTGCCAGCAGCAAATTACCGGGACTAGCGGGAGGGACTGAGCAGTTCTTC
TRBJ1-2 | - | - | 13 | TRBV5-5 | CASSLAKGYGYTF | TGTGCCAGCAGCTTGGCTAAAGGGTATGGCTACACCTTC
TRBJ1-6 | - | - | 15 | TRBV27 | CASTPSGGEGSPLHF | TGTGCCAGCACCCCTTCGGGTGGTGAAGGATCACCCCTCCACTTT
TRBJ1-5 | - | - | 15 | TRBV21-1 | CASGGVNRGNQPQHF | TGTGCCAGCGGGGGGGTCAATCGGGGCAATCAGCCCCAGCATTTT
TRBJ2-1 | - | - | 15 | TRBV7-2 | CASSFDGAPYNEQFF | TGTGCCAGCAGCTTTGATGGGGCTCCCTACAATGAGCAGTTCTTC
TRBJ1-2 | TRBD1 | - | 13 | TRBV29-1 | CSVPGQGSYGYTF | TGCAGCGTCCCGGGACAGGGATCCTATGGCTACACCTTC
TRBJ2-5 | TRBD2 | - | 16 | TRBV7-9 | CASSLIGGRAGETQYF | TGTGCCAGCAGCTTAATTGGCGGGAGAGCAGGAGAGACCCAGTACTTC
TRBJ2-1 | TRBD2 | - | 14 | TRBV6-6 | CASSPGLAVNEQFF | TGTGCCAGCAGTCCGGGACTAGCGGTTAATGAGCAGTTCTTC
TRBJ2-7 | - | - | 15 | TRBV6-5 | CASSYSPTPLYEQYF | TGTGCCAGCAGTTACTCGCCTACTCCCCTCTACGAGCAGTACTTC
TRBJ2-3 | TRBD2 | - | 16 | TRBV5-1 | CASSTRVAGLTDTQYF | TGCGCCAGCAGCACGCGAGTAGCGGGCCTCACAGATACGCAGTATTTT
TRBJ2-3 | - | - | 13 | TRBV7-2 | CASSPGSSDTQYF | TGTGCCAGCAGCCCTGGTTCGAGCGATACGCAGTATTTT
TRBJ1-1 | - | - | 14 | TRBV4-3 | CASSQGTFSTEAFF | TGCGCCAGCAGCCAAGGAACGTTTTCCACTGAAGCTTTCTTT
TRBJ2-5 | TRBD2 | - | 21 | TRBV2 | CASSERGLAGGLEGFKETQYF | TGTGCCAGCAGTGAAAGGGGACTAGCGGGAGGGCTAGAGGGATTCAAAGAGACCCAGTACTTC
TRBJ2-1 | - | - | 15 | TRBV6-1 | CASSQRQINNNEQFF | TGTGCCAGCAGCCAAAGACAGATCAACAACAATGAGCAGTTCTTC
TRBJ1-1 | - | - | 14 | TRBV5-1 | CASSLFRGNTEAFF | TGCGCCAGCAGCCTATTCAGGGGGAACACTGAAGCTTTCTTT
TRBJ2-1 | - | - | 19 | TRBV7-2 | CASSPRPGTFTGIGDEQFF | TGTGCCAGCAGCCCGCGACCAGGGACGTTCACCGGGATCGGAGATGAGCAGTTCTTC
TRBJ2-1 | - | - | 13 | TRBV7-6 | CASSLGPYNEQFF | TGTGCCAGCAGCTTAGGTCCTTACAATGAGCAGTTCTTC
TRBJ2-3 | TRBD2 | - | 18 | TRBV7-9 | CASSLRTSGRLAADTQYF | TGTGCCAGCAGCTTAAGGACTAGCGGGAGGTTAGCGGCAGATACGCAGTATTTT
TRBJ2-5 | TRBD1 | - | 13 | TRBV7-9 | CASSTDRGETQYF | TGTGCCAGCAGCACGGACAGGGGAGAGACCCAGTACTTC
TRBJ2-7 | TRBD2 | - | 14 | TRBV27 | CASSPAGVSREQYF | TGTGCCAGCAGTCCAGCGGGAGTTTCGCGCGAGCAGTACTTC
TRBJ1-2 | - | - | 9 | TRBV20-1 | CSAPYSYTF | TGCAGTGCTCCTTATAGCTACACCTTC
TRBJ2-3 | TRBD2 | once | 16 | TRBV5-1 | CASSSGLAGFTDTQYF | TGCGCCAGCAGCTCTGGGCTAGCGGGATTCACAGATACGCAGTATTTT
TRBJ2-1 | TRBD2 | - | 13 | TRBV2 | CASTRTSANEQFF | TGTGCCAGCACCCGTACTAGCGCCAATGAGCAGTTCTTC
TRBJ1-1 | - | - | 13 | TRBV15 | CATSRGGPTEAFF | TGTGCCACCAGCAGAGGAGGGCCGACTGAAGCTTTCTTT